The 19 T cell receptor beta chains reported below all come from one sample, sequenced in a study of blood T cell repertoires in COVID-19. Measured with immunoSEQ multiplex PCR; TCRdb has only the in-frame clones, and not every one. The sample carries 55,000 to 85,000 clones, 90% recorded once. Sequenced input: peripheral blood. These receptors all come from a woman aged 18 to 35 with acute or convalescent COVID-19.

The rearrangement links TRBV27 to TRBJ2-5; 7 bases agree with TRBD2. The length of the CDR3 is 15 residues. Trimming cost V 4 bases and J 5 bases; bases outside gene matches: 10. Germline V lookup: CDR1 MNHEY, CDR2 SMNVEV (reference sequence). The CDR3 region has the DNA TGTGCCAGCAGTTCGGTGGGGGGGGGACGGGAGACCCAGTACTTC. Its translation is CASSSVGGGRETQYF.

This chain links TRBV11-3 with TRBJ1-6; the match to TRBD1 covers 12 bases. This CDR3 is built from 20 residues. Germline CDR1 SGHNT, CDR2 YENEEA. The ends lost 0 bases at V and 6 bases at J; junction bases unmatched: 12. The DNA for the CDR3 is TGTGCCAGCAGCTTAGACACGCGGGACAGGGGGCGAAACGTTAATTCACCCCTCCACTTT. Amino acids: CASSLDTRDRGRNVNSPLHF. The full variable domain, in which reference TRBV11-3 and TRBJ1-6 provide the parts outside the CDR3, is EAGVVQSPRYKIIEKKQPVAFWCNPISGHNTLYWYLQNLGQGPELLIRYENEEAVDDSQLPKDRFSAERLKGVDSTLKIQPAELGDSAVYLCASSLDTRDRGRNVNSPLHFGNGTRLTVT.

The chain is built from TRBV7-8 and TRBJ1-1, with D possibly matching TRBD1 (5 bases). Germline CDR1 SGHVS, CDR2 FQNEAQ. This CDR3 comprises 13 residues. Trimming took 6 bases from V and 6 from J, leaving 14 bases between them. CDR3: CASRPIQGPEAFF. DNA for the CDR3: TGTGCCAGCAGACCCATCCAGGGTCCTGAAGCTTTCTTT.

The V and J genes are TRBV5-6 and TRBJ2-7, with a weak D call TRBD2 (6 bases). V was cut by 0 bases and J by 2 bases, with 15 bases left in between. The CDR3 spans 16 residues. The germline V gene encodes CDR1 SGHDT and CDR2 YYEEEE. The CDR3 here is CASSLGLGGAAYEQYF. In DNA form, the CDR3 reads TGTGCCAGCAGCTTGGGCCTCGGAGGGGCCGCCTACGAGCAGTACTTC.

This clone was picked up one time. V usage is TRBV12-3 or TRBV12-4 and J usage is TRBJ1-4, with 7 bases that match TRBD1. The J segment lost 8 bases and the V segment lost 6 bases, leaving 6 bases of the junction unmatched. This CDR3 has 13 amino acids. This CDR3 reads CASRQGTIEKLFF. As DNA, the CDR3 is TGTGCCAGCAGACAGGGGACAATCGAAAAACTGTTTTTT.

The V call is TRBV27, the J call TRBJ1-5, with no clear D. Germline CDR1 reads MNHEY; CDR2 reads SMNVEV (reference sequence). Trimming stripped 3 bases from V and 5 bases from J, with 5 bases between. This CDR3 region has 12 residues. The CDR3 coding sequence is TGTGCCAGCAGTTTCCCTGATCAGCCCCAGCATTTT. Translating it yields CASSFPDQPQHF.

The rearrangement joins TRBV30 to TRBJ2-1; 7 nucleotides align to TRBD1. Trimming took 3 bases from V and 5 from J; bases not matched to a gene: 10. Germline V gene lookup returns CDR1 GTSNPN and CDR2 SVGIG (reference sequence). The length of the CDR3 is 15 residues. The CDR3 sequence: CAWRHTGEDHNEQFF. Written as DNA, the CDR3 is TGTGCCTGGAGGCATACAGGGGAAGATCACAATGAGCAGTTCTTC.

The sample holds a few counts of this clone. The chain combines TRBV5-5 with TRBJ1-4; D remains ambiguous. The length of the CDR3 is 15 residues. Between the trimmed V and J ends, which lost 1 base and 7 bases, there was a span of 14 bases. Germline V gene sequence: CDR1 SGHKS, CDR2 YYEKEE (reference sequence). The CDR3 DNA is TGTGCCAGCAGCTTGACGGACCACGCGGGTGAAAAACTGTTTTTT. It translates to CASSLTDHAGEKLFF.

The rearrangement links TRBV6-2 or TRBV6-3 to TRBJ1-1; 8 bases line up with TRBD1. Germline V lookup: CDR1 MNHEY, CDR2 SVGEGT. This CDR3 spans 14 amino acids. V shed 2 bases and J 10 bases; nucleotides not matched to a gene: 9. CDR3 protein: CASSYEGTGLGAFF. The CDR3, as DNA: TGTGCCAGCAGTTACGAAGGGACAGGCCTAGGAGCTTTCTTT.

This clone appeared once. The CDR3 is CASSLASRSPLHF. In nucleotides, the CDR3 is TGTGCCAGCAGCTTGGCCTCCCGTTCACCCCTCCACTTT. The gene calls are TRBV5-5 and TRBJ1-6, with D unresolved. This CDR3 has 13 amino acids. V gave up 0 bases and J gave up 9 bases, with 7 bases separating them. Germline V gene lookup returns CDR1 SGHKS and CDR2 YYEKEE (reference sequence).

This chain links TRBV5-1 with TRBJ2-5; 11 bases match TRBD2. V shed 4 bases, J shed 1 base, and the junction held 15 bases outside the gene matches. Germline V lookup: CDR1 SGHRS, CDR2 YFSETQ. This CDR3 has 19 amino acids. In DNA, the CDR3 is TGCGCCAGCAGCCCGGGTCGGCTAGCGGGGGGAGGAGGCCAAGAGACCCAGTACTTC. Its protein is CASSPGRLAGGGGQETQYF.

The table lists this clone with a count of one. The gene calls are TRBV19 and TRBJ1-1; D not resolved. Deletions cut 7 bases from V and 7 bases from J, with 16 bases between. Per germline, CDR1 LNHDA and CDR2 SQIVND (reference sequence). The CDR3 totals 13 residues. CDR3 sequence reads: CASKNHPRSEAFF. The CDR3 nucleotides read TGTGCCAGTAAAAACCACCCTCGGAGTGAAGCTTTCTTT.

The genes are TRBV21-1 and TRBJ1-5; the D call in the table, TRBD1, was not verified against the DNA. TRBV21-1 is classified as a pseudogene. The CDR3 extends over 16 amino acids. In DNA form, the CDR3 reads TGTGCCAGCAGCAAAGATGTTCAAGACAGGGCAATTTCCCAGCATTTT. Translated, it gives CASSKDVQDRAISQHF.

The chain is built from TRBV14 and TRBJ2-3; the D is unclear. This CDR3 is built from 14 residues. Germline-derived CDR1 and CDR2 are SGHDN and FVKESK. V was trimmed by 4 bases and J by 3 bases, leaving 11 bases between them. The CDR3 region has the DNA TGTGCCAGCAGCCGTAGCAGCCCGACAGATACGCAGTATTTT. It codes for CASSRSSPTDTQYF.

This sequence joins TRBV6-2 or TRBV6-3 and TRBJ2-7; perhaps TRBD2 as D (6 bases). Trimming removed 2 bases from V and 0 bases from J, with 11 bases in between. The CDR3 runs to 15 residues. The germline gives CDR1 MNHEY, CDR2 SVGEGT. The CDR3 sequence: CASSYGASVSYEQYF. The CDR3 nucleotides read TGTGCCAGCAGTTACGGGGCTAGCGTCTCCTACGAGCAGTACTTC.

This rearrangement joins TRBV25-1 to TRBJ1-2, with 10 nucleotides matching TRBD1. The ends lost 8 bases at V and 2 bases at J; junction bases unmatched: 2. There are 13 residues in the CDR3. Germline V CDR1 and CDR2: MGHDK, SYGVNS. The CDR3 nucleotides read TGTGCCAGCTCGGACAGGGGGAACTATGGCTACACCTTC. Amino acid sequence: CASSDRGNYGYTF.

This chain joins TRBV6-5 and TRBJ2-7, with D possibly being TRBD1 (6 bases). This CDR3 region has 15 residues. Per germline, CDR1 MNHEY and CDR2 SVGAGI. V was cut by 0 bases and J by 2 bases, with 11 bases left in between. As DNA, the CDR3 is TGTGCCAGCAGTTACTCGCGACAGGTAGCCTACGAGCAGTACTTC. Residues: CASSYSRQVAYEQYF.

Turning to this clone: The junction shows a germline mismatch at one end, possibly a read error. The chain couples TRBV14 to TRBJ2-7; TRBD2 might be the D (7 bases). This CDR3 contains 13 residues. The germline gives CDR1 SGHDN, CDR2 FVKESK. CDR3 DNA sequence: TGTGCCAGCAGCCAAGATGGGGGAGGGGGAAGGAACTTC. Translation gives CASSQDGGGGRNF. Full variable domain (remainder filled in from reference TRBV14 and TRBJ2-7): EAGVTQFPSHSVIEKGQTVTLRCDPISGHDNLYWYRRVMGKEIKFLLHFVKESKQDESGMPNNRFLAERTGGTYSTLKVQPAELEDSGVYFCASSQDGGGGRNFGPGTRLTVT.

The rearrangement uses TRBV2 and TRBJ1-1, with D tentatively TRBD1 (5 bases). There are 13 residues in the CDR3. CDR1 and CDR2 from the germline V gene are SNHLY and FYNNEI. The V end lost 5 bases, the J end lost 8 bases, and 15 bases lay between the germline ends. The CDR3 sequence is CASSRPDSYEAFF. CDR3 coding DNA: TGTGCCAGCAGTCGGCCCGACAGCTACGAAGCTTTCTTT.